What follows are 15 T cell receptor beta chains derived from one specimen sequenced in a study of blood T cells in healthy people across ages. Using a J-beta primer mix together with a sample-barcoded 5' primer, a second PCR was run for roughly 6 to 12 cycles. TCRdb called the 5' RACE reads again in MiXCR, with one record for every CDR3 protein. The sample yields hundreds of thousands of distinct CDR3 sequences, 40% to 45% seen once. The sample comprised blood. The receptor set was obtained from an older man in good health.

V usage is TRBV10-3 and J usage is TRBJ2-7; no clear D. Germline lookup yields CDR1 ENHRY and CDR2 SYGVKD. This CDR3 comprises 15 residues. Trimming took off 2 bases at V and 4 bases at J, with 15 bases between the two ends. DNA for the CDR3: TGTGCCATCAGTGAGGGTTCGTTGAGAGGATACGAGCAGTACTTC. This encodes CAISEGSLRGYEQYF.

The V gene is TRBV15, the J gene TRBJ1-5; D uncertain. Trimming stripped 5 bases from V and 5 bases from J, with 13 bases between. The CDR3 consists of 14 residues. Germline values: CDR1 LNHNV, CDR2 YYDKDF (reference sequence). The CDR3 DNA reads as TGTGCCACCAGCCCCGGGGATGGAGATCAGCCCCAGCATTTT. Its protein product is CATSPGDGDQPQHF.

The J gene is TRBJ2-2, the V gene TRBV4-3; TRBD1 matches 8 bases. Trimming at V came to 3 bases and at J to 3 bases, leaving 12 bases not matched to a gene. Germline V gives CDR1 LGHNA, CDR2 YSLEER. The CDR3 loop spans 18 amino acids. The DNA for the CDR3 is TGCGCCAGCAGCCAGGCGTCGACCAGGGGGCGGTACACCGGGGAGCTGTTTTTT. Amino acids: CASSQASTRGRYTGELFF.

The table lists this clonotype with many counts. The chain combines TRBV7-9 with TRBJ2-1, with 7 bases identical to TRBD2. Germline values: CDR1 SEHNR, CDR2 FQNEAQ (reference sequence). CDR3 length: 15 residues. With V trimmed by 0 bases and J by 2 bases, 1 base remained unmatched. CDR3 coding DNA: TGTGCCAGCAGCTTAGCAGCGGGAACCTACAATGAGCAGTTCTTC. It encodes CASSLAAGTYNEQFF.

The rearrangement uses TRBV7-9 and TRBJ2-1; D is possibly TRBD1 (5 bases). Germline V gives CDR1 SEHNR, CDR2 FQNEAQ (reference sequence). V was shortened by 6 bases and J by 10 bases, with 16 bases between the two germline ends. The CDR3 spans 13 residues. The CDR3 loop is CASRPPPQGEQFF. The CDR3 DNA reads TGTGCCAGCAGGCCCCCGCCCCAGGGCGAGCAGTTCTTC.

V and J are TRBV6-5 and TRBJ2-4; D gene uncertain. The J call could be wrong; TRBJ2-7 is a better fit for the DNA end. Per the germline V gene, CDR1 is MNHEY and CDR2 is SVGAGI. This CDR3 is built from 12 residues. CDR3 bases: TGTGCCAGCAGGGCACGTCCCTACGAGCAGTACTTC. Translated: CASRARPYEQYF.

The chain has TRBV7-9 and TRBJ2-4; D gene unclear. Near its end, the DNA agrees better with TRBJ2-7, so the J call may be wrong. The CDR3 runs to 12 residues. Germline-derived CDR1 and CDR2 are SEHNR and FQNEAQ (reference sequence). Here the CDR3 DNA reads TGTGCCAGCAGCCTCAGTCTGGGCGAGCAGTACTTC. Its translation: CASSLSLGEQYF.

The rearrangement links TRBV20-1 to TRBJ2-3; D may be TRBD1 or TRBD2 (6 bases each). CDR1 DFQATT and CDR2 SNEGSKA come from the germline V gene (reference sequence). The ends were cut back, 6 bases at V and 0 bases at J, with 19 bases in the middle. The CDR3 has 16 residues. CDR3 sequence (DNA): TGCAGTGCCGCAAAAGGGGGGACAACTAGCACAGATACGCAGTATTTT. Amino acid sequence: CSAAKGGTTSTDTQYF.

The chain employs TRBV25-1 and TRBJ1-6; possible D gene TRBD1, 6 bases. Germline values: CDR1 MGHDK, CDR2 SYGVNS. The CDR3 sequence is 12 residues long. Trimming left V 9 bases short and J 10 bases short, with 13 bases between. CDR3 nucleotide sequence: TGTGCCAGTAGCCGGGACACCTCACCCCTCCACTTT. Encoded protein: CASSRDTSPLHF. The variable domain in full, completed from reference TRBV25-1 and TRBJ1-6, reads EADIYQTPRYLVIGTGKKITLECSQTMGHDKMYWYQQDPGMELHLIHYSYGVNSTEKGDLSSESTVSRIRTEHFPLTLESARPSHTSQYLCASSRDTSPLHFGNGTRLTVT.

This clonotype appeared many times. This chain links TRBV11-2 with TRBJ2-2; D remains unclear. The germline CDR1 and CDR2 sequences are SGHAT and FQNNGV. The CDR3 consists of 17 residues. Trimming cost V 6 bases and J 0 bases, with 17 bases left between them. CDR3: CASRAHSMASNTGELFF. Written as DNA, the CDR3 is TGTGCCAGCAGAGCTCACTCCATGGCGTCGAACACCGGGGAGCTGTTTTTT.

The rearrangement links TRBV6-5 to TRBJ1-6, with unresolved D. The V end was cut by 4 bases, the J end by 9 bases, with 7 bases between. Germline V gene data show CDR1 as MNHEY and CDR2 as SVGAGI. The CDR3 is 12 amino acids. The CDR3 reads CASSFRSSPLHF. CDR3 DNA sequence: TGTGCCAGCAGTTTCAGGTCTTCACCCCTCCACTTT.

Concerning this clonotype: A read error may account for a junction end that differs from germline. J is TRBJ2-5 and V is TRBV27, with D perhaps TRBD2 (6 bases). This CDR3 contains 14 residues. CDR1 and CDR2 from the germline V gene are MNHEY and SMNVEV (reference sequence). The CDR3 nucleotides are TGTGCCAGCAGTTTCGGGGGATTCGGGGAGACCCAGCACTTC. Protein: CASSFGGFGETQHF.

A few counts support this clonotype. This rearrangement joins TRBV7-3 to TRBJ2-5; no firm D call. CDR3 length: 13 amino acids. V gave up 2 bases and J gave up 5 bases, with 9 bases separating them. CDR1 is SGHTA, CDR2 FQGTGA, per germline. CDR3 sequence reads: CASSLGERETQYF. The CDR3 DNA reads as TGTGCCAGCAGCTTAGGCGAAAGGGAGACCCAGTACTTC.

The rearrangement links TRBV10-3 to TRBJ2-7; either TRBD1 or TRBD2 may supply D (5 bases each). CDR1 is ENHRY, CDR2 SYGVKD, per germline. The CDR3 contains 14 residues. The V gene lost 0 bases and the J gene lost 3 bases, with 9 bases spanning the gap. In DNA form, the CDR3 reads TGTGCCATCAGTGAGTCGACGAGGGGCTACGAGCAGTACTTC. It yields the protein CAISESTRGYEQYF.

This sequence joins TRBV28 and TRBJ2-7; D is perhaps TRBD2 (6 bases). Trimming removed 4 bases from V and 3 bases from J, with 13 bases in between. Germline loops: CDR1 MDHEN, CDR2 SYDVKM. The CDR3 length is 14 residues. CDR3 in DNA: TGTGCCAGCAGTTCTCGGGAGACTAACTACGAGCAGTACTTC. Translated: CASSSRETNYEQYF.